A single sample gave rise to the 31 T cell receptor beta chains below, sequenced in a study of blood T cell repertoires in COVID-19. Here immunoSEQ multiplex PCR was the method, and the copy in TCRdb shows in-frame clones only, minus some. The table lists tens of thousands of clones, about 86% of them singletons. What was sequenced was peripheral blood. These TCRs come from a woman at least 80 years old in a cohort sampled during active or convalescent COVID-19.

This sequence joins TRBV5-1 and TRBJ2-4, with 9 bases matching TRBD1. Per the germline V gene, CDR1 is SGHRS and CDR2 is YFSETQ. The CDR3 spans 15 residues. Losses at the gene ends were 4 bases for V and 9 bases for J; bases not matched to a gene: 11. As DNA, the CDR3 is TGCGCCAGCAGCGCCTCGACCCGGGACAGGGCCATTCAGTACTTC. This codes for CASSASTRDRAIQYF.

J is TRBJ1-5 and V is TRBV28, with D possibly TRBD1 on 5 matching bases. The CDR3 totals 14 residues. V was cut by 5 bases and J by 6 bases, with 14 bases left in between. Germline-derived CDR1 and CDR2 are MDHEN and SYDVKM. The CDR3 DNA reads TGTGCCAGCAGTACGAGGGGACTTAGTCAGCCCCAGCATTTT. This codes for CASSTRGLSQPQHF.

J is TRBJ2-3 and V is TRBV29-1; TRBD1 matches at 8 bases. The CDR3 has 16 residues. Germline CDR1 SQVTM, CDR2 ANQGSEA. J was trimmed by 0 bases and V by 2 bases; bases with no gene match: 7. The CDR3 region is CSVEKDRATSTDTQYF. In DNA, the CDR3 is TGCAGCGTTGAAAAGGACAGGGCAACTAGCACAGATACGCAGTATTTT.

The chain is built from TRBV5-1 and TRBJ2-3; 11 bases agree with TRBD1. The CDR3 has 18 residues. CDR1 and CDR2 from the germline V gene are SGHRS and YFSETQ. V shed 4 bases and J 2 bases; nucleotides not matched to a gene: 12. CDR3 region: CASSGGPGTGGFTDTQYF. CDR3 bases: TGCGCCAGCAGCGGTGGGCCCGGGACAGGGGGATTCACAGATACGCAGTATTTT.

The rearrangement joins TRBV18 to TRBJ2-5; D ambiguous. The CDR3 extends over 13 amino acids. The V end was cut by 6 bases, the J end by 1 base, with 9 bases between. Germline V gene data show CDR1 as KGHSH and CDR2 as LQKENI. The CDR3 region has the DNA TGTGCCAGCTCCCAAGCTTCCCAAGAGACCCAGTACTTC. Translated, it gives CASSQASQETQYF.

V and J are TRBV5-6 and TRBJ2-7; a weak D match, TRBD2 (5 bases). Germline lookup yields CDR1 SGHDT and CDR2 YYEEEE. CDR3 length: 14 amino acids. With 2 bases removed from V and 2 bases from J, the gap between germline ends came to 11 bases. CDR3 sequence: CASSFGRDPYEQYV. The CDR3 DNA follows: TGTGCCAGCAGCTTTGGTCGGGATCCCTACGAGCAGTACGTC.

The rearrangement joins TRBV29-1 to TRBJ2-7, with 15 bases matching TRBD2. The germline V gene has CDR1 SQVTM and CDR2 ANQGSEA. The junction had 13 bases not matched to a gene; V was cut back by 1 base and J by 3 bases. CDR3 size: 19 residues. The CDR3 region is CSVEVTWGLAGGPNYEQYV. The CDR3 DNA is TGCAGCGTTGAAGTGACCTGGGGACTAGCGGGAGGCCCAAACTACGAGCAGTACGTC.

The chain joins TRBV19 to TRBJ1-5; TRBD1 agrees at 7 bases. CDR3 size: 14 residues. Germline CDR1 LNHDA, CDR2 SQIVND (reference sequence). The ends lost 0 bases at V and 6 bases at J; junction bases unmatched: 2. The CDR3 here is CASSIEGGSQPQHF. Here the CDR3 DNA reads TGTGCCAGTAGTATAGAAGGGGGCTCTCAGCCCCAGCATTTT.

This chain uses TRBV19 with TRBJ1-4; tentative D call: TRBD1 (6 bases). CDR3 length: 14 amino acids. The germline gives CDR1 LNHDA, CDR2 SQIVND (reference sequence). With 7 bases removed from V and 4 bases from J, the gap between germline ends came to 13 bases. DNA of the CDR3: TGTGCCAGTATGCGGACAGACCGTAATGAAAAACTGTTTTTT. This codes for CASMRTDRNEKLFF. Full variable domain (remainder filled in from reference TRBV19 and TRBJ1-4): DGGITQSPKYLFRKEGQNVTLSCEQNLNHDAMYWYRQDPGQGLRLIYYSQIVNDFQKGDIAEGYSVSREKKESFPLTVTSAQKNPTAFYLCASMRTDRNEKLFFGSGTQLSVL.

This rearrangement joins TRBV30 to TRBJ1-2, with 11 positions matching TRBD1. After removal of 5 bases from V and 6 bases from J, the junction contained 8 bases not matched to a gene. This CDR3 contains 14 residues. CDR1 and CDR2 (germline): GTSNPN, SVGIG (reference sequence). The CDR3 spells CAWAPGQGVHGYTF. CDR3 nucleotides: TGTGCCTGGGCTCCGGGACAGGGGGTTCATGGCTACACCTTC.

A word on this clone: Other DNA sequences of this sample code for an identical CDR3. This rearrangement joins TRBV7-9 to TRBJ2-5, with 8 nucleotides matching TRBD1. Germline values: CDR1 SEHNR, CDR2 FQNEAQ (reference sequence). The CDR3 covers 14 residues. V lost 5 bases and J lost 1; bases outside the gene matches: 3. As DNA, the CDR3 is TGTGCCAGCAGCCTAGGACAGGGCCAAGAGACCCAGTACTTC. Its translation is CASSLGQGQETQYF.

This clone has just a few counts. The chain's CDR3 is CASSLDSTSYNEQFF. CDR3 nucleotides: TGTGCCAGCAGCTTGGATTCCACTAGCTACAATGAGCAGTTCTTC. The chain couples TRBV5-4 to TRBJ2-1; TRBD2 might be the D (5 bases). Per germline, CDR1 SGHNT and CDR2 YYREEE (reference sequence). With 0 bases removed from V and 3 bases from J, the gap between germline ends came to 10 bases. The CDR3 is 15 residues long.

The chain uses TRBV11-3 and TRBJ2-3, with TRBD1 matching over 7 bases. Germline V gene sequence: CDR1 SGHNT, CDR2 YENEEA. This CDR3 is 16 amino acids long. The junction had 13 bases not matched to a gene; V was cut back by 0 bases and J by 10 bases. The CDR3 DNA follows: TGTGCCAGCAGCTTAGAGGCGGACAGGTCCCTTTCCCCGCAGTATTTT. Translating it yields CASSLEADRSLSPQYF.

In this sample, this clone turned up once. The genes are TRBV4-1 and TRBJ2-5; no firm D call. Trimming removed 2 bases from V and 1 base from J, with 11 bases in between. CDR1 MGHRA and CDR2 YSYEKL come from the germline V gene. CDR3 length equals 15 residues. The CDR3 loop is CASSQIWAFQETQYF. The CDR3 coding sequence is TGCGCCAGCAGCCAAATTTGGGCGTTCCAAGAGACCCAGTACTTC.

This sequence joins TRBV11-2 and TRBJ2-5; 8 nucleotides align to TRBD2. With V trimmed by 5 bases and J by 4 bases, 12 bases remained unmatched. CDR3 length equals 16 residues. The V gene's germline CDR1 is SGHAT and CDR2 FQNNGV. CDR3 DNA: TGTGCCAGCAGCCGTCCGGGAGCGGGAGTTCGAGAGACCCAGTACTTC. Its protein product is CASSRPGAGVRETQYF.

In regard to this clone: Sequence at one end of the junction differs from germline and may be a read error. The chain employs TRBV20-1 and TRBJ1-4; D remains ambiguous. From germline, CDR1 is DFQATT and CDR2 SNEGSKA (reference sequence). This CDR3 has 10 residues. The DNA of the CDR3 is TGCAGTGCAATAGCCCAGACCGTTATTTTT. This gives the protein CSAIAQTVIF.

This chain uses TRBV6-5 with TRBJ2-7; 7 positions match TRBD1. This CDR3 region has 14 residues. After removal of 2 bases from V and 7 bases from J, the junction contained 8 bases not matched to a gene. Germline CDR1 reads MNHEY; CDR2 reads SVGAGI. In nucleotides, the CDR3 is TGTGCCAGCAGTTACAGTAACAGGGGTCCGGAGCAGTACTTC. It codes for CASSYSNRGPEQYF.

The genes are TRBV14 and TRBJ1-1, with TRBD1 matching 8 bases. The CDR3 loop spans 17 amino acids. The J segment lost 0 bases and the V segment lost 1 base, leaving 7 bases of the junction unmatched. Germline V gene lookup returns CDR1 SGHDN and CDR2 FVKESK. The CDR3 reads CASSQAGTGLLNTEAFF. CDR3 nucleotides: TGTGCCAGCAGCCAAGCCGGGACAGGTCTTTTGAACACTGAAGCTTTCTTT.

The chain links TRBV3-1 (or the pseudogene TRBV3-2) to TRBJ1-1, with a tentative D call TRBD1 (6 bases). This CDR3 is built from 14 residues. Germline CDR1 LGHDT, CDR2 YNNKEL (reference sequence). V lost 3 bases and J 0 bases, leaving 8 bases between the germline ends. The CDR3 protein is CASSQPGVNTEAFF. The CDR3 DNA sequence: TGTGCCAGCAGCCAGCCAGGGGTGAACACTGAAGCTTTCTTT.

The chain combines TRBV7-3 with TRBJ2-1; D is perhaps TRBD1 (8 bases). V lost 4 bases to trimming and J lost 4 bases, with 14 bases between them. Germline V gene data show CDR1 as SGHTA and CDR2 as FQGTGA. The CDR3 is 15 amino acids. This CDR3 is CASSSGQGGYNEQFF. CDR3 DNA: TGTGCCAGCAGCTCAGGACAGGGAGGGTACAATGAGCAGTTCTTC.

The CDR3 bases are TGTGCCACCAGCAGATCACGGACAGGGAAGGAGACCCAGTACTTC. It yields the protein CATSRSRTGKETQYF. The rearrangement links TRBV15 to TRBJ2-5; 8 nucleotides agree with TRBD1. The V gene end was trimmed by 2 bases and the J gene end by 5 bases; junction bases not matched to a gene: 7. Per the germline V gene, CDR1 is LNHNV and CDR2 is YYDKDF (reference sequence). The CDR3 spans 15 residues.

This clone was seen a few times. V gene TRBV12-5 combines with J gene TRBJ1-5; no clear D gene. Germline V gene lookup returns CDR1 LGHNT and CDR2 FRNRAP. V dropped 5 bases and J dropped 0 bases, with 11 bases sitting between them. This CDR3 has 15 amino acids. CDR3 nucleotides: TGTGCTAGTGGTGCGTCGGGTTATAGCAATCAGCCCCAGCATTTT. It translates to CASGASGYSNQPQHF.

The chain employs TRBV10-3 and TRBJ2-2; weak D call: TRBD2 (6 bases). CDR1 is ENHRY, CDR2 SYGVKD, per germline. The CDR3 loop spans 15 amino acids. V lost 8 bases to trimming and J lost 7 bases, with 20 bases between them. The CDR3 region is CAIGGSVVVFGELFF. The CDR3 nucleotides read TGTGCCATCGGGGGGTCGGTCGTAGTGTTCGGGGAGCTGTTTTTT.

The J gene is TRBJ2-5, the V gene TRBV12-3 or TRBV12-4; 7 bases align to TRBD1. V lost 6 bases and J lost 7; bases outside the gene matches: 5. The CDR3 totals 12 residues. DNA of the CDR3: TGTGCCAGCAGGGGGACAGTGGGGACCCAGTACTTC. Encoded protein: CASRGTVGTQYF.

The chain links TRBV18 to TRBJ2-7; D perhaps matches TRBD1 (5 bases). The CDR3 is 15 residues long. The V gene lost 4 bases and the J gene lost 0 bases, with 13 bases spanning the gap. The germline V gene has CDR1 KGHSH and CDR2 LQKENI. As DNA, the CDR3 is TGTGCCAGCTCACGAGTAGGGGCCGACTCCTACGAGCAGTACTTC. Amino acid sequence: CASSRVGADSYEQYF.

The genes are TRBV25-1 and TRBJ1-4; tentatively, D is TRBD1 (6 bases). V was cut by 2 bases and J by 7 bases, with 11 bases left in between. Germline V gene sequence: CDR1 MGHDK, CDR2 SYGVNS. The CDR3 has 14 amino acids. The CDR3 region has the DNA TGTGCCAGCAGTGAACGGGGGGCCGTTGAAAAACTGTTTTTT. Encoded protein: CASSERGAVEKLFF.

This sequence joins TRBV27 and TRBJ2-3, with TRBD2 matching 9 bases. Germline loops: CDR1 MNHEY, CDR2 SMNVEV (reference sequence). CDR3 length: 17 amino acids. J was trimmed by 8 bases and V by 3 bases; bases with no gene match: 15. The CDR3 here is CASSLNPAGGALSTQYF. The CDR3 DNA is TGTGCCAGCAGTTTGAACCCAGCGGGGGGCGCTTTGAGTACGCAGTATTTT.

This chain links TRBV21-1 with TRBJ1-5; TRBD1 is the table's D call, not checked against the DNA. TRBV21-1 is recorded as a pseudogene. The CDR3 is 14 residues long. CDR3 sequence reads: CASSEQGYNQPQHF. CDR3 nucleotide sequence: TGTGCCAGCAGCGAACAGGGATACAATCAGCCCCAGCATTTT.

The CDR3 sequence: CASSFHGQGSGYTF. Here the CDR3 DNA reads TGTGCCAGCAGTTTCCATGGACAGGGGAGTGGCTACACCTTC. The gene calls are TRBV28 and TRBJ1-2; 9 nucleotides agree with TRBD1. The V gene's germline CDR1 is MDHEN and CDR2 SYDVKM. The V and J ends lost 3 bases and 7 bases, in that order; junction bases with no gene match: 6. This CDR3 has 14 residues.

The chain is built from TRBV5-1 and TRBJ2-5; 10 bases match TRBD2. The CDR3 has 15 residues. The trim removed 3 bases at V and 2 bases at J, leaving 4 bases unmatched. Germline loops: CDR1 SGHRS, CDR2 YFSETQ. CDR3 residues: CASSWLAGVQETQYF. In DNA form, the CDR3 reads TGCGCCAGCAGCTGGCTAGCGGGAGTTCAAGAGACCCAGTACTTC. The full variable domain, with the rest looked up from reference TRBV5-1 and TRBJ2-5, is KAGVTQTPRYLIKTRGQQVTLSCSPISGHRSVSWYQQTPGQGLQFLFEYFSETQRNKGNFPGRFSGRQFSNSRSEMNVSTLELGDSALYLCASSWLAGVQETQYFGPGTRLLVL.

The rearrangement links TRBV18 to TRBJ1-3; D perhaps matches TRBD1 (5 bases). V lost 2 bases to trimming and J lost 9 bases, with 14 bases between them. The CDR3 loop spans 14 amino acids. The germline V gene has CDR1 KGHSH and CDR2 LQKENI. CDR3 nucleotide sequence: TGTGCCAGCTCACCAAAGGGGCGTGGGGCCACCATATATTTT. Its protein product is CASSPKGRGATIYF.